The 22 T cell receptor beta chains in this list originate from one sample, sequenced in a study of identical twins. TCRdb fed the 5' RACE reads into MiXCR, producing one record per CDR3 protein. This sample yields under 500,000 distinct CDR3 sequences, of which about 13% are seen a single time; approximately 0.98% belongs to the top ten. These records were also assigned to another study, of yellow fever vaccine responses in identical twins.

Source material: CD4+ T cells sorted from blood. The receptors were gathered from a woman between 18 and 30 years old in good health.

The chain is built from TRBV29-1 and TRBJ1-2; TRBD1 matches at 10 bases. CDR3 size: 18 residues. Trimming took 7 bases from V and 4 from J; bases not matched to a gene: 21. CDR1 SQVTM and CDR2 ANQGSEA come from the germline V gene. The CDR3 spells CSAPYGSGQGTRGYGYTF. CDR3 DNA sequence: TGCAGCGCTCCATATGGGTCGGGACAGGGGACACGGGGCTATGGCTACACCTTC.

The rearrangement joins TRBV28 to TRBJ2-5; 7 nucleotides align to TRBD1. V lost 5 bases to trimming and J lost 7 bases; unmatched junction nucleotides: 10. The CDR3 runs to 14 residues. The germline gives CDR1 MDHEN, CDR2 SYDVKM. The CDR3 reads CASSPGTAKATQYF. The CDR3, as DNA: TGTGCCAGCAGTCCCGGGACAGCGAAAGCGACCCAGTACTTC.

This rearrangement joins TRBV12-3 or TRBV12-4 to TRBJ2-2, with 7 nucleotides matching TRBD1. This CDR3 spans 15 amino acids. The V gene end was trimmed by 6 bases and the J gene end by 1 base; junction bases not matched to a gene: 5. CDR3 sequence (DNA): TGTGCCAGCAGGGGGGACAGCCTGAACACCGGGGAGCTGTTTTTT. Translating it yields CASRGDSLNTGELFF.

The table lists this clonotype with many counts. Relative to the germline gene, one junction end is altered; a read error may explain this. V gene TRBV6-6 combines with J gene TRBJ2-4; 7 positions agree with TRBD1. Germline CDR1 MNHNY, CDR2 SVGAGI (reference sequence). This CDR3 is built from 11 residues. CDR3 nucleotides: TGTGCCAGCACCCAGGGACAGCGGACCCTCTTC. Its translation: CASTQGQRTLF.

This clonotype showed up just a few times. The chain links TRBV5-1 to TRBJ2-2; D uncertain. V lost 5 bases, J lost 1 base, and 9 bases lay in between. The length of the CDR3 is 14 residues. The germline V gene has CDR1 SGHRS and CDR2 YFSETQ. CDR3 sequence: CASRAFQNTGELFF. In nucleotides, the CDR3 is TGCGCCAGCAGGGCATTTCAGAACACCGGGGAGCTGTTTTTT.

Written as DNA, the CDR3 is TGTGCCAGCAGCCAAGCCCTTATTGACGAGCAGTACTTC. Encoded protein: CASSQALIDEQYF. The rearrangement joins TRBV3-1 to TRBJ2-7; D not resolved. V was cut by 1 base and J by 5 bases, with 9 bases left in between. This CDR3 has 13 residues. The germline V gene has CDR1 LGHDT and CDR2 YNNKEL (reference sequence).

This clonotype was observed a few times. The rearrangement uses TRBV7-2 and TRBJ2-2; a possible D gene is TRBD2 (5 bases). This CDR3 region has 12 residues. V was pared by 5 bases and J by 7 bases, with 8 bases between. CDR1 is SGHTA, CDR2 FQGNSA, per germline. The DNA of the CDR3 is TGTGCCAGCAGCCCCGGGGTCGGGGAGCTGTTTTTT. Translation: CASSPGVGELFF.

This clonotype turned up a few times. The J gene is TRBJ2-7, the V gene TRBV7-8; 8 bases map to TRBD1. The germline CDR1 and CDR2 sequences are SGHVS and FQNEAQ. Losses at the gene ends were 3 bases for V and 5 bases for J; bases not matched to a gene: 18. The CDR3 contains 18 residues. This CDR3 reads CASSFRSGGAIGINEQYF. DNA for the CDR3: TGTGCCAGCAGCTTTCGGTCAGGGGGCGCGATCGGGATCAACGAGCAGTACTTC. Using reference TRBV7-8 and TRBJ2-7 for the parts outside the CDR3, the full variable domain is GAGVSQSPRYKVAKRGQDVALRCDPISGHVSLFWYQQALGQGPEFLTYFQNEAQLDKSGLPSDRFFAERPEGSVSTLKIQRTQQEDSAVYLCASSFRSGGAIGINEQYFGPGTRLTVT.

This clonotype came up many times. The V call is TRBV3-1, the J call TRBJ2-5; a possible D gene is TRBD2 (6 bases). V was pared by 1 base and J by 5 bases, with 8 bases between. Germline V gives CDR1 LGHDT, CDR2 YNNKEL (reference sequence). The CDR3 sequence is 13 residues long. The CDR3 DNA sequence: TGTGCCAGCAGCCAAGCGGGGGAGGAGACCCAGTACTTC. Residues: CASSQAGEETQYF.

V is TRBV5-1 and J is TRBJ2-2; 10 nucleotides agree with TRBD1. The V segment lost 4 bases and the J segment 4 bases; nucleotides outside the gene matches: 7. The CDR3 runs to 16 residues. Germline lookup yields CDR1 SGHRS and CDR2 YFSETQ. CDR3 nucleotide sequence: TGCGCCAGCAGCACAGGGGACAGGGGTGTCACCGGGGAGCTGTTTTTT. As protein: CASSTGDRGVTGELFF.

V usage is TRBV5-1 and J usage is TRBJ2-4; D is possibly TRBD1 (6 bases). The ends were cut back, 7 bases at V and 2 bases at J, with 16 bases in the middle. The CDR3 spans 15 residues. The germline V gene has CDR1 SGHRS and CDR2 YFSETQ. The CDR3 region is CASASQGRTKNIQYF. CDR3 DNA: TGCGCCAGCGCCTCACAGGGAAGGACCAAAAACATTCAGTACTTC.

The V and J genes are TRBV3-1 and TRBJ1-1; D unresolved. The CDR3 sequence is 17 residues long. The V and J ends lost 0 bases and 0 bases respectively, with 14 bases between them. In germline, CDR1 is LGHDT, CDR2 YNNKEL (reference sequence). DNA of the CDR3: TGTGCCAGCAGCCAAGATCTGGGCGCCGGGATGAACACTGAAGCTTTCTTT. Amino acid sequence: CASSQDLGAGMNTEAFF.

The genes are TRBV27 and TRBJ2-7; 8 bases are shared with TRBD1. There are 14 residues in the CDR3. V gave up 7 bases and J gave up 3 bases; unmatched junction bases: 8. Germline V gene data show CDR1 as MNHEY and CDR2 as SMNVEV (reference sequence). This CDR3 is CASTPDRAFYEQYF. DNA for the CDR3: TGTGCCAGCACCCCGGACAGGGCATTCTACGAGCAGTACTTC.

The V call is TRBV11-3, the J call TRBJ2-3; a weak D match, TRBD1 (6 bases). This CDR3 region has 17 residues. The germline V gene has CDR1 SGHNT and CDR2 YENEEA. V was cut by 1 base and J by 5 bases, with 19 bases left in between. The CDR3 reads CASSLGRFGDTVDTQYF. The CDR3 nucleotides read TGTGCCAGCAGCTTAGGGCGCTTTGGGGACACGGTAGATACGCAGTATTTT.

J is TRBJ2-3 and V is TRBV20-1; 8 bases line up with TRBD2. Germline trimming cut 7 bases from V and 5 bases from J; bases unmatched to any gene: 11. The CDR3 covers 14 residues. The germline CDR1 and CDR2 sequences are DFQATT and SNEGSKA (reference sequence). CDR3 in DNA: TGCAGTGGAGAGGGGACTAGTCGTAAAGATACGCAGTATTTT. The encoded protein is CSGEGTSRKDTQYF.

This clonotype appeared a few times. This chain uses TRBV12-3 or TRBV12-4 with TRBJ1-4; D call uncertain. V shed 6 bases and J shed 8 bases, with 10 bases lying between them. CDR3 length: 12 residues. The CDR3 loop is CASSYNHEKLFF. The CDR3 DNA reads as TGTGCCAGCAGCTACAATCACGAAAAACTGTTTTTT.

Only a few counts were recorded for this clonotype. The chain links TRBV20-1 to TRBJ1-5; TRBD1 aligns across 8 bases. The CDR3 covers 15 residues. Trimming cost V 3 bases and J 5 bases; bases outside gene matches: 9. Per germline, CDR1 DFQATT and CDR2 SNEGSKA (reference sequence). For the CDR3, the DNA is TGCAGTGCTAGGGACGGGACAGGCTCCTATCAGCCCCAGCATTTT. As protein: CSARDGTGSYQPQHF.

This CDR3 is CSARSLRGTYNEQFF. CDR3 DNA sequence: TGCAGTGCTAGAAGTCTCAGAGGGACCTACAATGAGCAGTTCTTC. The J gene is TRBJ2-1, the V gene TRBV20-1; D is possibly TRBD2 (5 bases). V gave up 2 bases and J gave up 2 bases, with 13 bases separating them. This CDR3 is built from 15 residues. The germline CDR1 and CDR2 sequences are DFQATT and SNEGSKA (reference sequence).

The J gene is TRBJ2-7, the V gene TRBV20-1; D is perhaps TRBD2 (5 bases). Germline loops: CDR1 DFQATT, CDR2 SNEGSKA (reference sequence). The ends were cut back, 3 bases at V and 6 bases at J, with 6 bases in the middle. The CDR3 totals 10 residues. This CDR3 is CSASEGEQYF. CDR3 DNA: TGCAGTGCTAGCGAGGGCGAGCAGTACTTC.

This clonotype appeared a few times. The gene calls are TRBV5-5 and TRBJ2-5, with 11 bases matching TRBD1. J lost 5 bases, V lost 0 bases, and 6 bases had no gene match. Germline CDR1 is SGHKS and CDR2 is YYEKEE (reference sequence). The CDR3 spans 16 residues. In nucleotides, the CDR3 is TGTGCCAGCAGCTTGGCCGGGGGGACAGGGGGTGAGACCCAGTACTTC. Translating it yields CASSLAGGTGGETQYF.

The chain is built from TRBV27 and TRBJ2-1; maybe TRBD1 (6 bases). V was pared by 8 bases and J by 10 bases, with 27 bases between. The CDR3 loop spans 16 amino acids. Germline lookup yields CDR1 MNHEY and CDR2 SMNVEV (reference sequence). DNA of the CDR3: TGTGCCAGCTCGCACTGGCAGGGGCGTGGAATCGGGGAGCAGTTCTTC. It is translated as CASSHWQGRGIGEQFF.

The chain combines TRBV28 with TRBJ2-3; TRBD1 might be the D (5 bases). V was cut by 4 bases and J by 2 bases, with 10 bases left in between. Germline assignment: CDR1 MDHEN and CDR2 SYDVKM. The CDR3 totals 14 residues. The CDR3 reads CASSSRRDTDTQYF. As DNA, the CDR3 is TGTGCCAGCAGTTCTCGCAGGGACACAGATACGCAGTATTTT. Variable domain in full (rest from reference TRBV28 and TRBJ2-3): DVKVTQSSRYLVKRTGEKVFLECVQDMDHENMFWYRQDPGLGLRLIYFSYDVKMKEKGDIPEGYSVSREKKERFSLILESASTNQTSMYLCASSSRRDTDTQYFGPGTRLTVL.